This T cell receptor beta chain emerged from a study of cytomegalovirus exposure and HLA in healthy donors. The study, taken as a whole, reports: An apparent linkage of common viral pathogens to several of the most significant clusters emerged in a later analysis. In an earlier analysis, in roughly 580 donors, most V segments appeared productive either ~87% or ~30% of the time. For most subjects, TCR beta sequences were reported to predict HLA-A and HLA-B alleles with accuracy.

PCR involved 60 Vbeta and 13 Jbeta primers. Some clones are missing from TCRdb's copy, which holds only in-frame ones; the method was immunoSEQ multiplex PCR. Its clone listing holds 150,000 to 200,000 clones. To note about this clone: As yet, its antigen is unknown.

Each of the donors was a healthy bone marrow donor. The sample consisted of PBMCs. This receptor was taken from a young woman in good health and CMV-seropositive.

Here the CDR3 DNA reads TGTGCCAGTAGTATAATGGAGGGTCAGCCCTACGAGCAGTACTTC. This codes for CASSIMEGQPYEQYF. The genes are TRBV19 and TRBJ2-5; tentative D call: TRBD2 (6 bases). Matching the DNA end better, TRBJ2-7 makes the J call doubtful. CDR1 and CDR2 from the germline V gene are LNHDA and SQIVND (reference sequence). This CDR3 spans 15 amino acids.